The clone carrying this T cell receptor (beta chain) was observed a single time. Its antigen remains unknown. The CDR3 extends over 15 amino acids. Trimming shortened V by 5 bases and J by 0 bases, and 13 bases separated the two germline ends. Germline V CDR1 and CDR2: LNHDA, SQIVND (reference sequence). This entry is derived from a study of chemoradiotherapy in HPV16-positive cancers. Study-wide findings and caveats: HPV-responsive T-cell expansion during chemoradiotherapy was linked to improved recurrence-free survival in HPV16-positive patients. Candidate HPV-specific clones and E7-related TCR motifs grew in tumor during treatment.

Produced via immunoSEQ multiplex PCR; TCRdb's table is partial and in-frame only. The sample consists of under 15,000 clones, roughly 77% of them appearing once. Samples were taken several times over chemoradiotherapy. The receptor was derived from a human donor with HPV-associated anogenital cancer. Collection of the sample occurred from a patient who underwent chemoradiotherapy. The chain combines TRBV19 with TRBJ1-2, with a possible D match to TRBD1 (5 bases). CDR3 DNA: TGTGCCAGTAGTCCCGCAGCGACAGCTAACTATGGCTACACCTTC. As protein: CASSPAATANYGYTF.